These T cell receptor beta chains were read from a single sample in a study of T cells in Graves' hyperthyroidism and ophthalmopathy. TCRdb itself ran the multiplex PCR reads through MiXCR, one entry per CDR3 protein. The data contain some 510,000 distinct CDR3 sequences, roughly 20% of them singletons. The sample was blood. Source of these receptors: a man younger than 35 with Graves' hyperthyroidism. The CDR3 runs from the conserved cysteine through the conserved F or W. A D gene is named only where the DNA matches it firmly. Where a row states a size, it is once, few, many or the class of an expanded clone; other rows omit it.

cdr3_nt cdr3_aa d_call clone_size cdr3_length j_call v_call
TGTGCCAGCAGTCCCACTCGACTAGCGGGGGGCTACGAGCAGTACTTC CASSPTRLAGGYEQYF TRBD2 NA 16 TRBJ2-7 TRBV11-2
TGTGCCAGCAGCTGGGGACAGGGAGGGGAAGAGACCCAGTACTTC CASSWGQGGEETQYF TRBD1 few 15 TRBJ2-5 TRBV6-1
TGTGCCAGCAGCTCCGCGGCCGGTTACGAAGCCTACGAGCAGTACTTC CASSSAAGYEAYEQYF NA few 16 TRBJ2-7 TRBV7-9
TGCAGTGCTAGAGATCTCTTGAGGGGGGAGACCCAGTACTTC CSARDLLRGETQYF NA few 14 TRBJ2-5 TRBV20-1
TGCGCCAGCAGCCCCCTAAGGCGGTCCTCCTACGAGCAGTACTTC CASSPLRRSSYEQYF NA NA 15 TRBJ2-7 TRBV5-1
TGTGCCAGCAGCCCAACGACAGGGTTTAGTTCCGGGGAGCTGTTTTTT CASSPTTGFSSGELFF TRBD1 NA 16 TRBJ2-2 TRBV3-1
TGTGCCAGCAGTTTTCCCCTCAACGGACTAGCGGGAGGATCCTACGAGCAGTACTTC CASSFPLNGLAGGSYEQYF TRBD2 NA 19 TRBJ2-7 TRBV28
TGTGCCAGCAGCCCAGAATTCGACTACACTGAAGCTTTCTTT CASSPEFDYTEAFF NA many 14 TRBJ1-1 TRBV13
TGTGCCAGCAGCCAACGCTCCACCTGGGACGGGACCTATGGCTACACCTTC CASSQRSTWDGTYGYTF NA few 17 TRBJ1-2 TRBV4-2
TGTGCAGTCAAGGGGGGGGGGACTGAAGCTTTCTTT CAVKGGGTEAFF NA NA 12 TRBJ1-1 TRBV6-1
TGTGCCAGCAGTCCGGGACCGAACTATAATTCACCCCTCCACTTT CASSPGPNYNSPLHF NA many 15 TRBJ1-6 TRBV6-1
TGTGCCAGCAGTCCATCCGGGACTAGACGCACTGAAGCTTTCTTT CASSPSGTRRTEAFF NA NA 15 TRBJ1-1 TRBV12-3/TRBV12-4
TGTGCCAGCAGTTCCGTCCCCAGAGGGCAGTACTTC CASSSVPRGQYF NA NA 12 TRBJ2-7 TRBV28
TGCAGTGCTCAGGAGCTCGACATTCAGTACTTC CSAQELDIQYF NA NA 11 TRBJ2-4 TRBV20-1
TGTGCCTGGAGTGCGGGACAGGGGGTAAACTATGGCTACACCTTC CAWSAGQGVNYGYTF TRBD1 many 15 TRBJ1-2 TRBV30
TGTGCCAGCCCAGCCATGAACACTGAAGCTTTCTTT CASPAMNTEAFF NA many 12 TRBJ1-1 TRBV6-5
TGTGCTAGTGCCCCAAGGATAAGCAATCAGCCCCAGCATTTT CASAPRISNQPQHF NA many 14 TRBJ1-5 TRBV12-5
TGTGCCAGCAGCCCGGGACACCTGCGCGATGGCTACACCTTC CASSPGHLRDGYTF NA many 14 TRBJ1-2 TRBV12-3/TRBV12-4
TGTGCCAGCAGTCGCCGACCTGGAAACACCATATATTTT CASSRRPGNTIYF NA many 13 TRBJ1-3 TRBV27
TGTGCCAGCAGTTACTCCTACATGGAGGGGACTGAAGCTTTCTTT CASSYSYMEGTEAFF NA NA 15 TRBJ1-1 TRBV28
TGCGCCAGCAGCCAAGTTTCAGCGGGTCCCAACGTCCTGACTTTC CASSQVSAGPNVLTF NA many 15 TRBJ2-6 TRBV4-1
TGTGCCAGCAGTGAATGGGACGCCGTAAGCTCCTACGAGCAGTACTTC CASSEWDAVSSYEQYF NA many 16 TRBJ2-7 TRBV12-3/TRBV12-4
TGTGCCAGCAGCCATTCCCCGCTAGCGGGGGGAAGGGGCTCTCTTGAGACCCAGTACTTC CASSHSPLAGGRGSLETQYF TRBD2 NA 20 TRBJ2-5 TRBV11-1